Below, one T cell receptor (beta chain) is given with its context. Its antigen is not known. TCRdb keeps only in-frame clones here, not all; method: immunoSEQ multiplex PCR. The table includes 180,000 or so clones, about 91% detected once. This CDR3 is built from 17 residues. Losses at the gene ends were 4 bases for V and 5 bases for J; bases not matched to a gene: 17. Germline V gives CDR1 MDHEN, CDR2 SYDVKM. This specimen comes from a study of T cell responses to AZD1222 COVID-19 vaccine. Whole-study findings and limits: An increase in Spike-specific TCR breadth and depth was observed after two AZD1222 doses. In all cases, repertoires were sampled only after the peak T cell response.

The chain links TRBV28 to TRBJ2-7; 7 bases line up with TRBD2. The sample was peripheral blood, taken 28 days after the second AZD1222 dose. This clonotype was obtained from an adult who received the AZD1222 COVID-19 vaccine. The CDR3 loop is CASSSLERRGRKDEQYF. The DNA for the CDR3 is TGTGCCAGCAGTTCCTTGGAGAGGCGCGGGAGAAAGGACGAGCAGTACTTC.